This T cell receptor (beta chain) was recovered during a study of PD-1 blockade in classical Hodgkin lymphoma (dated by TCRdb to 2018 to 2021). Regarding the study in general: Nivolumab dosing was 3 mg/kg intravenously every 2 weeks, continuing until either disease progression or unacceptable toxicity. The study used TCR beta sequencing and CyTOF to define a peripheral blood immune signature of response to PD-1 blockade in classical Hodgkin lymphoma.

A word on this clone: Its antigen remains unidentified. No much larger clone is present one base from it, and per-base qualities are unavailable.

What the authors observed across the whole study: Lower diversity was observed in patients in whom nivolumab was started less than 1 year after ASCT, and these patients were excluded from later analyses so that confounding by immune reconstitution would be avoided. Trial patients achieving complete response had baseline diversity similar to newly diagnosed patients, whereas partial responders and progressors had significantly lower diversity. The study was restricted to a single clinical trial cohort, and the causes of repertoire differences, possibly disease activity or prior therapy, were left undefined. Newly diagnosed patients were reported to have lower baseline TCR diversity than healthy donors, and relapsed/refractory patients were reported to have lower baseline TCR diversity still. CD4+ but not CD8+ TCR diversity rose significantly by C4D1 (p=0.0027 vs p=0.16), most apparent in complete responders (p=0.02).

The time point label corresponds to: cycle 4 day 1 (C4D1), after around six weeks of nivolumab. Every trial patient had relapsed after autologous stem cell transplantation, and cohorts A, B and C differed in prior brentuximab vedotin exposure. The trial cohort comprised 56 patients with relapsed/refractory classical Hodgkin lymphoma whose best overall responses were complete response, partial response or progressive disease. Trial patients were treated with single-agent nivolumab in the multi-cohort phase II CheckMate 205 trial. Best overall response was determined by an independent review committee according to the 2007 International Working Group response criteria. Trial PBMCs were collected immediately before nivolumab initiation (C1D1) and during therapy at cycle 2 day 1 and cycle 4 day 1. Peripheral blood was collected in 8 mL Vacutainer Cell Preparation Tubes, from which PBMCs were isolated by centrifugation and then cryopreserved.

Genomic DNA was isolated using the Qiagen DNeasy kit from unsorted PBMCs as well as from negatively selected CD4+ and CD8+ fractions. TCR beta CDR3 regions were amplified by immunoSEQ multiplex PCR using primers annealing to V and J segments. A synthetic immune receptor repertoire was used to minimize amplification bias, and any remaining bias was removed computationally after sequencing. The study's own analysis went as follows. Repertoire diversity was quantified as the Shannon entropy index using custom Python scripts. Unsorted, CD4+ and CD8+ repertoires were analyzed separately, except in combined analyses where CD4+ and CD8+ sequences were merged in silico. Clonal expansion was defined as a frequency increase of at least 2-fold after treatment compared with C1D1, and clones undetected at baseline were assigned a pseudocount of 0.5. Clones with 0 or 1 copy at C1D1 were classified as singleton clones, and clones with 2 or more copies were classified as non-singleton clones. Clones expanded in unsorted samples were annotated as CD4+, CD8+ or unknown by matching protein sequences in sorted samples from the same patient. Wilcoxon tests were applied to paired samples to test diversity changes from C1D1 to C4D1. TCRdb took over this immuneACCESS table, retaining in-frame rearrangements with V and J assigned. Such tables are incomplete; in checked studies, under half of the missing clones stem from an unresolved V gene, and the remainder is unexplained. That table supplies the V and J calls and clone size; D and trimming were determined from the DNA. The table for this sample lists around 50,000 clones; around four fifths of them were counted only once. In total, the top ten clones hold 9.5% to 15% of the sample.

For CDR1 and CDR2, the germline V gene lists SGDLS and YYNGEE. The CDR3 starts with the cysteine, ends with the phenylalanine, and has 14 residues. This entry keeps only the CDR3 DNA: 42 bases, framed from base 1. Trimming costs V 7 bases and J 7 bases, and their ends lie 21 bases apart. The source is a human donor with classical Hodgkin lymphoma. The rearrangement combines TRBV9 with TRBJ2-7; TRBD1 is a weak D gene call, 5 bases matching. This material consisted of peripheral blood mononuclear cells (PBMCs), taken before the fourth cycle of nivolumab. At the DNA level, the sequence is TGTGCCAGCTCTGAACAGGTTTTTATGGGAGAGCAGTACTTC. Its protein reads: CASSEQVFMGEQYF.